This TCR beta chain came from a study of a mutant IDH1 vaccine in newly diagnosed glioma. In the study overall: Scheduled for weeks 1, 3, 5, 7, 11, 15, 19 and 23, eight vaccinations were given to patients. Study-wide findings and caveats: Vaccination induced immune responses in around 93% of patients. Pseudoprogression seemed unrelated to changes in top peripheral T cell clonotypes.

Time point defined: week 23, last vaccination. A 20-mer mutant IDH1 peptide at 300 ug was injected subcutaneously with topical imiquimod. Assay used: immunoSEQ multiplex PCR; TCRdb lists only in-frame clones, some missing. The sample shows around 78,000 clones, 85% of them seen only once. Regarding this clone: Its target is not known.

V gave up 4 bases and J gave up 7 bases; unmatched junction bases: 5. The CDR3 sequence is 16 residues long. Germline V CDR1 and CDR2: SGHTA, FQGNSA. Here the sequenced sample was PBMCs, taken from a glioma patient whose treatment included an IDH1 peptide vaccine. The V and J genes are TRBV7-2 and TRBJ2-1; TRBD2 matches at 15 bases. This TCR was sampled from a man aged 30 to 39 with glioma. Some clones in this sample may be carry-over from other donors' samples. CDR3 DNA sequence: TGTGCCAGCAGCTCGTGGACTAGCGGGGGGGCAAATGAGCAGTTCTTC. This codes for CASSSWTSGGANEQFF.